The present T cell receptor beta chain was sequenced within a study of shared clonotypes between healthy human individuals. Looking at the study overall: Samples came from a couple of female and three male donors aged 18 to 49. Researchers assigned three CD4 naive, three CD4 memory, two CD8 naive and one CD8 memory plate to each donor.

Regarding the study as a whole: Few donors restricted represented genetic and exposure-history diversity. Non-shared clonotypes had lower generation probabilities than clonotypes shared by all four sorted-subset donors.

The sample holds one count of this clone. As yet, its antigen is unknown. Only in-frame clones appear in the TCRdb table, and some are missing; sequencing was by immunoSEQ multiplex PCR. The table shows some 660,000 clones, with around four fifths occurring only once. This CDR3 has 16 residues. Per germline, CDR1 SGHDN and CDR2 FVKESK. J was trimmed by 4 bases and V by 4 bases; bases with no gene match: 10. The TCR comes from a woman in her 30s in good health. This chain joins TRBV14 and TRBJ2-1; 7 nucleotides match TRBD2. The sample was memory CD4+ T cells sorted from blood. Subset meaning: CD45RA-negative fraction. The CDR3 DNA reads TGTGCCAGCAGCCTCCCCCCGGGGAGGGTTTACAATGAGCAGTTCTTC. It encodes CASSLPPGRVYNEQFF.